This entry concerns a single TCR beta chain. The antigen is unknown. The data belong to a study of metastatic and nonmetastatic thyroid tumors. Findings and limits, study-wide: Malignant thyroid tumors reportedly had TCR beta diversity that was significantly higher than in benign nodules, in blood and tumor.

Germline lookup yields CDR1 SGDLS and CDR2 YYNGEE. Between the trimmed V and J ends, which lost 2 bases and 10 bases, there was a span of 9 bases. The length of the CDR3 is 12 residues. Nobody among the patients had been given any treatment before thyroid surgery. With MiXCR, TCRdb called clones anew from the PCR reads. The table has over 30,000 clones, 20% to 25% seen once. This receptor was identified in a male donor with papillary thyroid cancer or a benign thyroid nodule (not recorded which). Some clones in this sample may be carry-over from other donors' samples. Sample: tumor tissue. The V call is TRBV9, the J call TRBJ2-2; D is possibly TRBD2 (6 bases). For the CDR3, the DNA is TGTGCCAGCAGCGTTGGGGACTTGGAGCTGTTTTTT. It encodes CASSVGDLELFF.